Listed below are T cell receptor beta chains from one sample, sequenced in a study of shared clonotypes between healthy human individuals. Profiled with immunoSEQ multiplex PCR; TCRdb holds only in-frame clones, not every one. The profile shows 950,000 to 1,100,000 clones, 75% to 85% of them singletons. Specimen: memory CD4+ T cells from PBMCs. The source of these receptors is a man aged 18 to 30 in good health. Some clones in this sample may be carry-over from other donors' samples. Each CDR3 is given with its conserved first and last residue. A D gene is named only where the DNA matches it firmly. Only some rows state a clone size, as once, few, many or a class for expanded clones.

DNA: TGCGCCAGCAGCTCGGAACTAGTCGCCTCTGAGCAGTTCTTC
CDR3: CASSSELVASEQFF
V: TRBV5-1
D: NA
length: 14
size: few
J: TRBJ2-1

DNA: TGTGCCAGCAGCCTTCGGGGGGGAGGCTCTGGGGCCAACGTCCTGACTTTC
CDR3: CASSLRGGGSGANVLTF
V: TRBV7-8
D: TRBD2
length: 17
size: NA
J: TRBJ2-6

DNA: TGCGCCAGCAGCTTGGAGCAGCGGGGCTACAATGAGCAGTTCTTC
CDR3: CASSLEQRGYNEQFF
V: TRBV5-1
D: TRBD2
length: 15
size: NA
J: TRBJ2-1

DNA: TGTGCCAGTAGCCGACAAATTAAAAATGAGCAGTTCTTC
CDR3: CASSRQIKNEQFF
V: TRBV19
D: NA
length: 13
size: NA
J: TRBJ2-1

DNA: TGTGCCAGCAGCGCCTCCAGTGGTGCCGGGGAGCTGTTTTTT
CDR3: CASSASSGAGELFF
V: TRBV9
D: NA
length: 14
size: NA
J: TRBJ2-2

DNA: TGCGCCAGCAGTGAATCAGGGTCATATGGCTACACCTTC
CDR3: CASSESGSYGYTF
V: TRBV10-1
D: NA
length: 13
size: few
J: TRBJ1-2

DNA: TGTGCCAGCACCCTCCCGGGGGTCCCGGATAGCAATCAGCCCCAGCATTTT
CDR3: CASTLPGVPDSNQPQHF
V: TRBV28
D: NA
length: 17
size: NA
J: TRBJ1-5

DNA: TGTGCCAGCACCGAGGGGAGTTCCCTTTACGAGCAGTACTTC
CDR3: CASTEGSSLYEQYF
V: TRBV6-1
D: NA
length: 14
size: few
J: TRBJ2-7

DNA: TGTGCCAGCAGCGTAACAGGGGAGACACAAGAGACCCAGTACTTC
CDR3: CASSVTGETQETQYF
V: TRBV9
D: TRBD1
length: 15
size: NA
J: TRBJ2-5

DNA: TGTGCCAGTAGCCCCAGGGGATCTATGACCGGGGAGCTGTTTTTT
CDR3: CASSPRGSMTGELFF
V: TRBV19
D: NA
length: 15
size: NA
J: TRBJ2-2

DNA: TGTGCCAGCAGTTTATCCGTAACCGGGACCGGAGATGAAAAACTGTTTTTT
CDR3: CASSLSVTGTGDEKLFF
V: TRBV28
D: NA
length: 17
size: NA
J: TRBJ1-4

DNA: TGTGCCAGCAGACTCCGGGGGCCGGGAGATACGCAGTATTTT
CDR3: CASRLRGPGDTQYF
V: TRBV6-1
D: NA
length: 14
size: NA
J: TRBJ2-3

DNA: TGTGCCAGCAGAAGGGACCAAGAGACCCAGTACTTC
CDR3: CASRRDQETQYF
V: TRBV28
D: NA
length: 12
size: NA
J: TRBJ2-5

DNA: TGTGCCATTTCGACAGGGGATACCTATAATTCACCCCTCCACTTT
CDR3: CAISTGDTYNSPLHF
V: TRBV10-3
D: TRBD1
length: 15
size: NA
J: TRBJ1-6

DNA: TGTGCCAGCAGCCCCCCAGGGGGAGGCTACACCTTC
CDR3: CASSPPGGGYTF
V: TRBV11-2
D: TRBD1
length: 12
size: few
J: TRBJ1-2

DNA: TGTGCCAGCTCACCACCTAGCGGAGCCATGTACGAGCAGTACTTC
CDR3: CASSPPSGAMYEQYF
V: TRBV18
D: NA
length: 15
size: NA
J: TRBJ2-7

DNA: TGTGCCACCAGCAGAGATCTTGGTCGAGGTGAGCAGTTCTTC
CDR3: CATSRDLGRGEQFF
V: TRBV15
D: NA
length: 14
size: NA
J: TRBJ2-1

DNA: TGTGCCAGCAGCCAAGTAAGCGGGACAAACACCGGGGAGCTGTTTTTT
CDR3: CASSQVSGTNTGELFF
V: TRBV4-2
D: NA
length: 16
size: NA
J: TRBJ2-2

DNA: TGTGCCAGCTCACCCCCCGGTGGGGAGACTGAAGCTTTCTTT
CDR3: CASSPPGGETEAFF
V: TRBV18
D: NA
length: 14
size: once
J: TRBJ1-1

DNA: TGTGCCAGCAGTTTGTTGGGGGGGAGTCAGCCCCAGCATTTT
CDR3: CASSLLGGSQPQHF
V: TRBV28
D: NA
length: 14
size: NA
J: TRBJ1-5

DNA: TGTGCCTGGAGCGAGACTAGGGGGGGGAACAATGAGCAGTTCTTC
CDR3: CAWSETRGGNNEQFF
V: TRBV30
D: NA
length: 15
size: NA
J: TRBJ2-1

DNA: TGCGCCAGCAGCCCGATTACAGGGGTGGGGACAGATACGCAGTATTTT
CDR3: CASSPITGVGTDTQYF
V: TRBV5-1
D: TRBD1
length: 16
size: NA
J: TRBJ2-3

DNA: TGTGCCAGAAGCCGGCCATCACGATGGGGGTTCTCTGGAAACACCATATATTTT
CDR3: CARSRPSRWGFSGNTIYF
V: TRBV5-3
D: NA
length: 18
size: NA
J: TRBJ1-3

DNA: TGTGCCAGCAGCCAGGTGACTACGTCCTACAATGAGCAGTTCTTC
CDR3: CASSQVTTSYNEQFF
V: TRBV14
D: NA
length: 15
size: NA
J: TRBJ2-1

DNA: TGTGCCATCAGATCGACAGGGGGCGACTATGGCTACACCTTC
CDR3: CAIRSTGGDYGYTF
V: TRBV10-3
D: TRBD1
length: 14
size: NA
J: TRBJ1-2

DNA: TGTGCCAGCAGTTTATCCGTCCGGGCTGGAAAACTGTTTTTT
CDR3: CASSLSVRAGKLFF
V: TRBV28
D: NA
length: 14
size: NA
J: TRBJ1-4

DNA: TGTGCCAGCAGCCAAGATCTTACAGGGACCACCGGGGAGCTGTTTTTT
CDR3: CASSQDLTGTTGELFF
V: TRBV4-2
D: NA
length: 16
size: NA
J: TRBJ2-2

DNA: TGTGCCAGTAGTTCAGGGACAGGGGCGGCTGGCTACACCTTC
CDR3: CASSSGTGAAGYTF
V: TRBV19
D: TRBD1
length: 14
size: NA
J: TRBJ1-2

DNA: TGTGCCAGCAGCCAACAGGGCAGTGACACCGGGGAGCTGCTTTTT
CDR3: CASSQQGSDTGELLF
V: TRBV7-9
D: NA
length: 15
size: NA
J: TRBJ2-2

DNA: TGTGCCAGCAGTGCCCGACACCCCTATGGCTACACCTTC
CDR3: CASSARHPYGYTF
V: TRBV6-1
D: NA
length: 13
size: NA
J: TRBJ1-2

DNA: TGTGCCAGCAGTCCAGCTACATCCGGGGCCAACGTCCTGACTTTC
CDR3: CASSPATSGANVLTF
V: TRBV7-6
D: NA
length: 15
size: NA
J: TRBJ2-6

DNA: TGTGCCAGCAGCTCCAGGGAGACCACTGAAGCTTTCTTT
CDR3: CASSSRETTEAFF
V: TRBV7-8
D: NA
length: 13
size: NA
J: TRBJ1-1

DNA: TGTGCCTGGAGAGATTTAGACAGCGTCGGTGACTACACCTTC
CDR3: CAWRDLDSVGDYTF
V: TRBV30
D: NA
length: 14
size: NA
J: TRBJ1-2

DNA: TGTGCCAGCAGCTTTGGGTTTGAAGCTAACACTGAAGCTTTCTTT
CDR3: CASSFGFEANTEAFF
V: TRBV11-2
D: NA
length: 15
size: NA
J: TRBJ1-1

DNA: TGCGCCAGCAGCCAGGGACAGTATTACGAGCAGTACTTC
CDR3: CASSQGQYYEQYF
V: TRBV4-1
D: TRBD1
length: 13
size: NA
J: TRBJ2-7

DNA: TGTGCCAGCAGCTTGTCCCGGGAGAATGGCTACACCTTC
CDR3: CASSLSRENGYTF
V: TRBV5-4
D: NA
length: 13
size: NA
J: TRBJ1-2

DNA: TGTGCCAGTCAGACGGAGAACACCGGGGAGCTGTTTTTT
CDR3: CASQTENTGELFF
V: TRBV19
D: NA
length: 13
size: NA
J: TRBJ2-2

DNA: TGTGCCAGCAGTGATGGGACTCGCTACAATGAGCAGTTCTTC
CDR3: CASSDGTRYNEQFF
V: TRBV2
D: NA
length: 14
size: NA
J: TRBJ2-1

DNA: TGTGCCAGCAGCCAAGGAGTCAGGTCCATAGAGACCCAGTACTTC
CDR3: CASSQGVRSIETQYF
V: TRBV4-2
D: NA
length: 15
size: few
J: TRBJ2-5

DNA: TGCAGCGTTCTCCGGGGACAAGAGACCCAGTACTTC
CDR3: CSVLRGQETQYF
V: TRBV29-1
D: NA
length: 12
size: NA
J: TRBJ2-5

DNA: TGTGCCAGCAGCCCCGGTCTAGCGGGGAGGGAGCAGTTCTTC
CDR3: CASSPGLAGREQFF
V: TRBV28
D: TRBD2
length: 14
size: NA
J: TRBJ2-1

DNA: TGTGCCAGCTCACCACGACAGGGAGGGAACACTGAAGCTTTCTTT
CDR3: CASSPRQGGNTEAFF
V: TRBV18
D: TRBD1
length: 15
size: NA
J: TRBJ1-1

DNA: TGCGCCAGCAGCGATCGACGGCCAACTAATGAAAAACTGTTTTTT
CDR3: CASSDRRPTNEKLFF
V: TRBV4-1
D: NA
length: 15
size: NA
J: TRBJ1-4

DNA: TGTGCCAGTCCCCCCGGCGACAACCTAGGGGCCTACTATGGCTACACCTTC
CDR3: CASPPGDNLGAYYGYTF
V: TRBV2
D: NA
length: 17
size: NA
J: TRBJ1-2

DNA: TGTGCCTGGAGCGTCCACGACAGGGCCAACTATGGCTGCACCTTC
CDR3: CAWSVHDRANYGCTF
V: TRBV30
D: TRBD1
length: 15
size: NA
J: TRBJ1-2

DNA: TGTGCCTGGGGAGGGGGGAACTATGGCTACACCTTC
CDR3: CAWGGGNYGYTF
V: TRBV30
D: NA
length: 12
size: NA
J: TRBJ1-2

DNA: TGTGCCAGCAGTTCGGGACAGGCCCAAGAGACCCAGTACTTC
CDR3: CASSSGQAQETQYF
V: TRBV2
D: TRBD1
length: 14
size: NA
J: TRBJ2-5